Below, 29 T cell receptor beta chains from the same sample are listed, as sequenced in a study of cytomegalovirus exposure and HLA in healthy donors. This PCR relied on a set of 60 Vbeta primers and 13 Jbeta primers. Clones were sequenced by immunoSEQ multiplex PCR, and TCRdb holds only the in-frame ones, with some missing. Among around 140,000 clones, approximately 80% were seen once, and the ten largest hold 1.5% to 2%. Sequences were obtained from PBMCs. The receptors originated from a man aged 40-55 years in good health and CMV-seronegative.

The genes are TRBV19 and TRBJ1-2; 8 bases align to TRBD1. Per the germline V gene, CDR1 is LNHDA and CDR2 is SQIVND (reference sequence). The V and J ends lost 5 bases and 10 bases, in that order; junction bases with no gene match: 12. This CDR3 has 14 residues. The CDR3 region has the DNA TGTGCCAGTAGTTCTCCAGGACAGGGATTAGACTACACCTTC. Encoded protein: CASSSPGQGLDYTF.

This sequence joins TRBV19 and TRBJ2-4; the D gene is possibly TRBD1 (5 bases). The CDR3 extends over 15 amino acids. In germline, CDR1 is LNHDA, CDR2 SQIVND (reference sequence). Between the trimmed V and J ends, which lost 9 bases and 0 bases, there was a span of 15 bases. CDR3 nucleotide sequence: TGTGCCAGCCGACAGACCCTAATAGCCAAAAACATTCAGTACTTC. Amino acid sequence: CASRQTLIAKNIQYF. Combining the CDR3 with reference TRBV19 and TRBJ2-4 gives the whole variable domain DGGITQSPKYLFRKEGQNVTLSCEQNLNHDAMYWYRQDPGQGLRLIYYSQIVNDFQKGDIAEGYSVSREKKESFPLTVTSAQKNPTAFYLCASRQTLIAKNIQYFGAGTRLSVL.

This chain joins TRBV6-6 and TRBJ2-2, with TRBD1 matching over 9 bases. The CDR3 is 15 residues long. The V gene end was trimmed by 2 bases and the J gene end by 7 bases; junction bases not matched to a gene: 5. Germline loops: CDR1 MNHNY, CDR2 SVGAGI (reference sequence). DNA of the CDR3: TGTGCCAGCAGTTACGTGACAGGGGGGTTCGGGGAGCTGTTTTTT. It translates to CASSYVTGGFGELFF.

The chain couples TRBV29-1 to TRBJ1-1; 11 bases agree with TRBD1. The CDR3 loop spans 15 amino acids. Trimming removed 3 bases from V and 4 bases from J; junction bases left unmatched: 7. Germline lookup yields CDR1 SQVTM and CDR2 ANQGSEA. CDR3 sequence reads: CSVELSGTGGTEAFF. The CDR3 coding sequence is TGCAGCGTTGAGCTAAGTGGGACAGGGGGCACTGAAGCTTTCTTT. The variable domain in full, completed from reference TRBV29-1 and TRBJ1-1, reads SAVISQKPSRDICQRGTSLTIQCQVDSQVTMMFWYRQQPGQSLTLIATANQGSEATYESGFVIDKFPISRPNLTFSTLTVSNMSPEDSSIYLCSVELSGTGGTEAFFGQGTRLTVV.

The chain employs TRBV28 and TRBJ2-1; 11 bases are shared with TRBD2. The V segment lost 5 bases and the J segment 5 bases; nucleotides outside the gene matches: 8. This CDR3 is 16 amino acids long. Per the germline V gene, CDR1 is MDHEN and CDR2 is SYDVKM. Written as DNA, the CDR3 is TGTGCCAGCAGTCTCCCCTTAGCGGGAGGGGACAATGAGCAGTTCTTC. Amino acid sequence: CASSLPLAGGDNEQFF.

This clone turned up a few times. CDR3 sequence reads: CASSFGQGAAGELFF. The CDR3 bases are TGCGCCAGCAGCTTCGGACAGGGGGCGGCCGGGGAGCTGTTTTTT. The genes are TRBV5-1 and TRBJ2-2; TRBD1 matches at 11 bases. Losses at the gene ends were 2 bases for V and 6 bases for J; bases not matched to a gene: 3. Germline V lookup: CDR1 SGHRS, CDR2 YFSETQ. CDR3 length: 15 amino acids. Filled out from reference TRBV5-1 and TRBJ2-2, the complete variable domain reads KAGVTQTPRYLIKTRGQQVTLSCSPISGHRSVSWYQQTPGQGLQFLFEYFSETQRNKGNFPGRFSGRQFSNSRSEMNVSTLELGDSALYLCASSFGQGAAGELFFGEGSRLTVL.

This chain links TRBV7-2 with TRBJ1-1; 12 bases fit TRBD1. Losses at the gene ends were 5 bases for V and 7 bases for J; bases not matched to a gene: 8. The CDR3 covers 15 residues. The V gene's germline CDR1 is SGHTA and CDR2 FQGNSA. Written as DNA, the CDR3 is TGTGCCAGCAGCCCGCGGGACAGGGGGCCCGATGAAGCTTTCTTT. The encoded protein is CASSPRDRGPDEAFF.

In this sample, this clone turned up once. V and J are TRBV30 and TRBJ2-7; TRBD2 agrees at 9 bases. From germline, CDR1 is GTSNPN and CDR2 SVGIG (reference sequence). V was pared by 1 base and J by 2 bases, with 3 bases of the junction left unmatched. CDR3 size: 14 residues. The DNA of the CDR3 is TGTGCCTGGAGTGGTAGCGGGAGTCCCTACGAGCAGTACTTC. As protein: CAWSGSGSPYEQYF.

The chain joins TRBV4-1 to TRBJ1-5; D is unclear. The length of the CDR3 is 14 residues. V was cut by 5 bases and J by 0 bases, with 8 bases left in between. The germline gives CDR1 MGHRA, CDR2 YSYEKL. CDR3: CASSSQNSNQPQHF. The CDR3 DNA follows: TGCGCCAGCAGCTCTCAGAATAGCAATCAGCCCCAGCATTTT.

This clone was seen more than once but under ten times. V gene TRBV6-5 combines with J gene TRBJ2-5; 8 bases agree with TRBD2. Germline values: CDR1 MNHEY, CDR2 SVGAGI. V shed 0 bases, J shed 5 bases, and the junction held 8 bases outside the gene matches. This CDR3 is 16 amino acids long. The CDR3 here is CASSYSSGGGGETQYF. The CDR3 DNA reads TGTGCCAGCAGTTACTCGTCCGGGGGCGGGGGGGAGACCCAGTACTTC.

Details on this clone: Different DNA sequences within this sample yield the same CDR3. V usage is TRBV27 and J usage is TRBJ2-5; 11 bases are shared with TRBD2. The CDR3 extends over 13 amino acids. Germline CDR1 is MNHEY and CDR2 is SMNVEV (reference sequence). The junction had 2 bases not matched to a gene; V was cut back by 6 bases and J by 5 bases. The CDR3 DNA sequence: TGTGCCAGCAGGCTAGCGGGAGGTGAGACCCAGTACTTC. As protein: CASRLAGGETQYF.

This sequence joins TRBV28 and TRBJ2-1; 11 positions match TRBD2. Germline V gives CDR1 MDHEN, CDR2 SYDVKM. Losses at the gene ends were 6 bases for V and 10 bases for J; bases not matched to a gene: 14. This CDR3 spans 16 amino acids. The CDR3 DNA is TGTGCCAGCAGATCGCCTGCTAGCGGGGGGCCGAAGGAGCAGTTCTTC. It specifies CASRSPASGGPKEQFF.

The gene calls are TRBV4-3 and TRBJ2-2; D call uncertain. V gave up 4 bases and J gave up 8 bases, with 8 bases separating them. Germline loops: CDR1 LGHNA, CDR2 YSLEER. This CDR3 region has 12 residues. The CDR3 bases are TGCGCCAGCAGCCCGCCTATGGGGGAGCTGTTTTTT. This gives the protein CASSPPMGELFF.

J is TRBJ2-1 and V is TRBV19; a weak D match, TRBD2 (5 bases). V was shortened by 10 bases and J by 4 bases, with 20 bases between the two germline ends. The CDR3 totals 15 residues. The V gene's germline CDR1 is LNHDA and CDR2 SQIVND (reference sequence). CDR3 nucleotides: TGTGCCACCGCACTGGGTCCTAGCTCTTACAATGAGCAGTTCTTC. Translated: CATALGPSSYNEQFF.

The J gene is TRBJ2-1, the V gene TRBV19, with 8 bases lining up with TRBD2. Germline values: CDR1 LNHDA, CDR2 SQIVND (reference sequence). The ends lost 1 base at V and 8 bases at J; junction bases unmatched: 16. CDR3 size: 18 residues. The CDR3 spells CASSIVGGAGVGADEQFF. In nucleotides, the CDR3 is TGTGCCAGTAGTATAGTCGGGGGAGCGGGAGTTGGCGCGGATGAGCAGTTCTTC.

The gene calls are TRBV2 and TRBJ2-3, with 11 bases aligning to TRBD2. The CDR3 covers 17 residues. The germline CDR1 and CDR2 sequences are SNHLY and FYNNEI. V shed 6 bases and J 1 base; nucleotides not matched to a gene: 9. The chain's CDR3 is CASSDPGTSGGTDTQYF. CDR3 nucleotide sequence: TGTGCCAGCAGCGACCCCGGGACTAGCGGTGGCACAGATACGCAGTATTTT. The full variable domain, completed using reference TRBV2 and TRBJ2-3, is EPEVTQTPSHQVTQMGQEVILRCVPISNHLYFYWYRQILGQKVEFLVSFYNNEISEKSEIFDDQFSVERPDGSNFTLKIRSTKLEDSAMYFCASSDPGTSGGTDTQYFGPGTRLTVL.

This clone turned up a few times. The CDR3 coding sequence is TGTGCCAGCAGCTTGGGGGGGGACAGGGTGGGGTCCAATGAGCAGTTCTTC. It is translated as CASSLGGDRVGSNEQFF. This chain joins TRBV5-6 and TRBJ2-1; 9 bases fit TRBD1. CDR1 is SGHDT and CDR2 is YYEEEE in the germline V gene. V lost 0 bases, J lost 6 bases, and 10 bases stayed unmatched. CDR3 length equals 17 residues.

This clone was detected a few times. V gene TRBV19 combines with J gene TRBJ2-1, with 10 bases lining up with TRBD2. The V segment lost 1 base and the J segment 8 bases; nucleotides outside the gene matches: 8. Looked up from germline, CDR1 is LNHDA and CDR2 is SQIVND (reference sequence). This CDR3 has 16 residues. CDR3 nucleotides: TGTGCCAGTAGTATAGGTCGTCTAGCGGGAGAAGATGAGCAGTTCTTC. Protein: CASSIGRLAGEDEQFF.

This rearrangement joins TRBV9 to TRBJ1-6, with TRBD1 matching 8 bases. The germline gives CDR1 SGDLS, CDR2 YYNGEE. The CDR3 has 18 residues. Losses at the gene ends were 1 base for V and 8 bases for J; bases not matched to a gene: 14. The CDR3 protein is CASSVSDRGVLADSPLHF. Here the CDR3 DNA reads TGTGCCAGCAGCGTATCTGACAGGGGAGTTTTGGCCGATTCACCCCTCCACTTT.

This chain uses TRBV18 with TRBJ2-1, with D perhaps matching TRBD2 (5 bases). The germline gives CDR1 KGHSH, CDR2 LQKENI. V dropped 2 bases and J dropped 2 bases, with 10 bases sitting between them. The CDR3 consists of 15 residues. The CDR3 reads CASSPESGPYNEQFF. In nucleotides, the CDR3 is TGTGCCAGCTCACCAGAGAGCGGACCCTACAATGAGCAGTTCTTC.

J is TRBJ2-5 and V is TRBV7-9; 8 nucleotides align to TRBD1. V was clipped by 6 bases and J by 0 bases; unmatched bases: 3. Germline loops: CDR1 SEHNR, CDR2 FQNEAQ (reference sequence). The CDR3 covers 14 residues. Here the CDR3 DNA reads TGTGCCAGCAGTGGGGACAGGTACCAAGAGACCCAGTACTTC. It codes for CASSGDRYQETQYF.

V gene TRBV30 combines with J gene TRBJ1-3, with D perhaps TRBD1 (5 bases). Germline assignment: CDR1 GTSNPN and CDR2 SVGIG (reference sequence). V was trimmed by 3 bases and J by 2 bases, leaving 14 bases between them. This CDR3 spans 15 amino acids. Here the CDR3 reads CAWRIRAGTGNTIYF. The DNA for the CDR3 is TGTGCCTGGAGGATCCGGGCAGGGACTGGAAACACCATATATTTT. Based on the CDR3 plus reference TRBV30 and TRBJ1-3, the full variable domain is SQTIHQWPATLVQPVGSPLSLECTVEGTSNPNLYWYRQAAGRGLQLLFYSVGIGQISSEVPQNLSASRPQDRQFILSSKKLLLSDSGFYLCAWRIRAGTGNTIYFGEGSWLTVV.

The rearrangement links TRBV7-8 to TRBJ2-2; D gene uncertain. Trimming pared 4 bases from V and 5 bases from J, leaving 14 bases between. CDR3 length: 15 residues. Germline V CDR1 and CDR2: SGHVS, FQNEAQ. The CDR3 spells CASSSTQWRTGELFF. The CDR3 DNA reads TGTGCCAGCAGCTCCACCCAGTGGAGAACCGGGGAGCTGTTTTTT.

The chain links TRBV5-4 to TRBJ2-1, with 9 bases identical to TRBD1. The ends lost 4 bases at V and 8 bases at J; junction bases unmatched: 7. CDR3 length equals 14 residues. Per the germline V gene, CDR1 is SGHNT and CDR2 is YYREEE (reference sequence). CDR3 loop: CASSDRDRVYEQFF. The CDR3, as DNA: TGTGCCAGCAGCGACCGGGACAGGGTCTATGAGCAGTTCTTC.

This clone has only a few counts. This chain joins TRBV28 and TRBJ2-7, with a possible D match to TRBD2 (7 bases). The germline V gene has CDR1 MDHEN and CDR2 SYDVKM. CDR3 size: 13 residues. V gave up 7 bases and J gave up 2 bases, with 12 bases separating them. In nucleotides, the CDR3 is TGTGCCAGCATGGGAGGGGACACCTACGAGCAGTACTTC. It specifies CASMGGDTYEQYF.

This chain uses TRBV6-5 with TRBJ2-7, with 10 bases matching TRBD2. Germline CDR1 is MNHEY and CDR2 is SVGAGI. The trim removed 6 bases at V and 0 bases at J, leaving 5 bases unmatched. The CDR3 is made up of 15 amino acids. The DNA of the CDR3 is TGTGCCAGCAGCTTGACTAGCGGGCTCTCCTACGAGCAGTACTTC. It is translated as CASSLTSGLSYEQYF.

This chain links TRBV7-9 with TRBJ2-1, with D possibly TRBD2 on 5 matching bases. Germline V gene lookup returns CDR1 SEHNR and CDR2 FQNEAQ (reference sequence). CDR3 size: 16 residues. V was trimmed by 5 bases and J by 4 bases, leaving 18 bases between them. In nucleotides, the CDR3 is TGTGCCAGCAGCCCCCTTTCGGGGATTGTTTACAATGAGCAGTTCTTC. It codes for CASSPLSGIVYNEQFF.

This clone was detected only a few times. V is TRBV6-1 and J is TRBJ2-7; 9 bases are shared with TRBD2. The CDR3 totals 17 residues. J was trimmed by 3 bases and V by 3 bases; bases with no gene match: 12. The germline gives CDR1 MNHNS, CDR2 SASEGT. The CDR3 loop reads CASSDKIAGAILYEQYF. In DNA form, the CDR3 reads TGTGCCAGCAGTGATAAGATAGCGGGGGCCATTCTCTACGAGCAGTACTTC.

V usage is TRBV5-6 and J usage is TRBJ2-1; no clear D. V was trimmed by 1 base and J by 7 bases, leaving 6 bases between them. The CDR3 contains 12 residues. Germline V gene lookup returns CDR1 SGHDT and CDR2 YYEEEE. The DNA for the CDR3 is TGTGCCAGCAGCTTGTCGGTAAATGAGCAGTTCTTC. Protein product: CASSLSVNEQFF.